This T cell receptor (beta chain) was obtained from a study of spatial heterogeneity in lung cancer. Study-wide context: There were consistently more beta-chain sequences detected than alpha-chain sequences. Combinations of a unique TCR and a UMI were tallied in raw reads, and on average each appeared more than ten times.

Study-wide results and caveats: TCRs found ubiquitously expanded in tumor appeared in blood more at resection than at follow-up.

Time point specified: sample taken at primary tumor resection. Tumor, nontumor lung or frozen PBMC supplied whole RNA that was sequenced unsorted. On each TCR cDNA molecule, a unique molecular identifier was present. TCRdb recomputed calls from the 5' RACE reads with MiXCR, one row per CDR3 protein. The sample records about 95,000 distinct CDR3 sequences, roughly 9.5% being singletons. Remarks on this clonotype: Its antigen is currently unknown.

The germline V gene has CDR1 SQVTM and CDR2 ANQGSEA. The length of the CDR3 is 13 residues. V was clipped by 4 bases and J by 4 bases, with 11 bases between them. This TCR was recovered from a male donor with early-stage non-small cell lung cancer. The chain uses TRBV29-1 and TRBJ1-5; no clear D. Sequences were derived from PBMCs, sampled at surgery. The CDR3 is CSVVEMGNQPQHF. CDR3 DNA: TGCAGCGTTGTGGAAATGGGGAATCAGCCCCAGCATTTT.